The 12 T cell receptor beta chains given below trace back to one sample, sequenced in a study of blood T cell repertoires in COVID-19. Measured with immunoSEQ multiplex PCR; TCRdb has only the in-frame clones, and not every one. Among 250,000 or so clones listed, around 81% were seen once. The sequenced sample consisted of PBMCs or T cells enriched from blood (not recorded which). These receptor sequences come from a man over 45 who had recovered from COVID-19.

A few counts support this clone. The chain recombines TRBV7-3 with TRBJ1-2; 7 nucleotides match TRBD1. The ends lost 6 bases at V and 6 bases at J; junction bases unmatched: 16. The V gene's germline CDR1 is SGHTA and CDR2 FQGTGA. The CDR3 loop spans 16 amino acids. CDR3 amino acids: CASSRNRDSRGDGYTF. The CDR3 DNA reads TGTGCCAGCAGTCGTAATCGGGACAGCCGAGGGGATGGCTACACCTTC.

V and J are TRBV6-2 or TRBV6-3 and TRBJ2-7; 7 nucleotides match TRBD1. V dropped 2 bases and J dropped 2; count of bases not matched to a gene: 6. CDR1 and CDR2 from the germline V gene are MNHEY and SVGEGT. The CDR3 loop spans 15 amino acids. The CDR3 nucleotides read TGTGCCAGCAGTTACGGGGGCAGGGGGACCTACGAGCAGTACTTC. It codes for CASSYGGRGTYEQYF.

V and J are TRBV7-9 and TRBJ2-3, with 9 bases fitting TRBD1. There are 15 residues in the CDR3. After removal of 4 bases from V and 1 base from J, the junction contained 3 bases not matched to a gene. Germline CDR1 is SEHNR and CDR2 is FQNEAQ (reference sequence). This chain's CDR3 is CASSWDRDRTDTQYF. The CDR3 nucleotides are TGTGCCAGCAGCTGGGACAGGGACCGCACAGATACGCAGTATTTT.

The chain carries TRBV12-3 or TRBV12-4 and TRBJ1-2; weak D call: TRBD1 (6 bases). With 7 bases removed from V and 0 bases from J, the gap between germline ends came to 9 bases. This CDR3 has 13 residues. The CDR3 sequence is CASMAGANYGYTF. CDR3 DNA sequence: TGTGCCAGCATGGCAGGGGCTAACTATGGCTACACCTTC.

J is TRBJ2-5 and V is TRBV18; 14 bases align to TRBD2. The CDR3 sequence is 19 residues long. Trimming at V came to 3 bases and at J to 1 base, leaving 10 bases not matched to a gene. The germline gives CDR1 KGHSH, CDR2 LQKENI. CDR3 sequence: CASSPLPPGLAGAQETQYF. The DNA for the CDR3 is TGTGCCAGCTCACCTCTCCCTCCGGGACTAGCGGGGGCCCAAGAGACCCAGTACTTC.

The chain combines TRBV11-2 with TRBJ2-7, with TRBD1 as a possible D gene (5 bases). CDR1 and CDR2 from the germline V gene are SGHAT and FQNNGV. Trimming shortened V by 5 bases and J by 0 bases, and 14 bases separated the two germline ends. CDR3 length: 15 amino acids. The CDR3 is CASSQRQIHSYEQYF. In nucleotides, the CDR3 is TGTGCCAGCAGCCAAAGACAGATCCACTCCTACGAGCAGTACTTC.

This chain connects TRBV5-4 to TRBJ2-5; D unresolved. Trimming left V 1 base short and J 3 bases short, with 7 bases between. The CDR3 runs to 13 residues. From germline, CDR1 is SGHNT and CDR2 YYREEE (reference sequence). The CDR3 DNA reads TGTGCCAGCAGCTTGACCCTAAAAGAGACCCAGTACTTC. This codes for CASSLTLKETQYF.

The chain recombines TRBV2 with TRBJ1-2; possibly TRBD1 for D (6 bases). The CDR3 covers 13 residues. Germline V CDR1 and CDR2: SNHLY, FYNNEI. The V and J ends lost 8 bases and 2 bases respectively, with 12 bases between them. The CDR3 spells CASSSGQNYGYTF. CDR3 in DNA: TGTGCCAGCTCTAGTGGACAGAACTATGGCTACACCTTC. The full variable domain, completed using reference TRBV2 and TRBJ1-2, is EPEVTQTPSHQVTQMGQEVILRCVPISNHLYFYWYRQILGQKVEFLVSFYNNEISEKSEIFDDQFSVERPDGSNFTLKIRSTKLEDSAMYFCASSSGQNYGYTFGSGTRLTVV.

This clone was found once. V is TRBV29-1 and J is TRBJ2-7; 8 bases line up with TRBD2. Germline lookup yields CDR1 SQVTM and CDR2 ANQGSEA. Unmatched junction bases numbered 13, after V lost 2 bases and J lost 4 bases. The CDR3 totals 16 residues. The CDR3 sequence is CSVEMLAGKEEYEQYF. The DNA for the CDR3 is TGCAGCGTTGAAATGTTAGCGGGAAAGGAGGAGTACGAGCAGTACTTC.

The rearrangement uses TRBV2 and TRBJ1-3; D uncertain. Trimming left V 4 bases short and J 0 bases short, with 13 bases between. There are 16 residues in the CDR3. CDR1 and CDR2 from the germline V gene are SNHLY and FYNNEI. DNA of the CDR3: TGTGCCAGCAGTGGGGGAGGGCAGCTCTCTGGAAACACCATATATTTT. This gives the protein CASSGGGQLSGNTIYF.

The chain has TRBV11-2 and TRBJ1-4; perhaps TRBD1 as D (5 bases). V lost 3 bases and J lost 3, with 17 bases in between. Looked up from germline, CDR1 is SGHAT and CDR2 is FQNNGV. This CDR3 spans 17 amino acids. CDR3 protein: CASSFKTISRANEKLFF. The CDR3 coding sequence is TGTGCCAGCAGCTTCAAAACAATTAGCAGGGCTAATGAAAAACTGTTTTTT.

This chain uses TRBV28 with TRBJ1-3; D gene ambiguous. CDR1 and CDR2 from the germline V gene are MDHEN and SYDVKM. This CDR3 spans 14 amino acids. The V end lost 6 bases, the J end lost 3 bases, and 12 bases lay between the germline ends. The CDR3 loop reads CASSRVGGGNTIYF. The CDR3 DNA is TGTGCCAGCAGCCGCGTGGGAGGTGGAAACACCATATATTTT.